There are many counts of the clone carrying this T cell receptor beta chain. Its target is unknown. Recently diagnosed hyperthyroidism of less than 2 months' duration affected patients aged 18 to 65. This entry comes from a study of T cells in Graves' hyperthyroidism and ophthalmopathy. Findings and limits, study-wide: Clonotypes that were expanded in thyroid above 0.001 mostly appeared in blood too.

Template material for amplifying TCR beta CDR3 regions consisted of RNA transcripts. With the HTBI primer set, the TCR CDR3 went through a first round of RT-PCR. TCRdb re-called the multiplex PCR reads with MiXCR, one entry per CDR3 protein. The table includes about 500,000 distinct CDR3 sequences, over 15% detected once. Germline values: CDR1 DFQATT, CDR2 SNEGSKA (reference sequence). V was trimmed by 3 bases and J by 4 bases, leaving 10 bases between them. The CDR3 extends over 13 amino acids. The sample comprised blood. This chain connects TRBV20-1 to TRBJ1-5, with unresolved D. The TCR comes from a young woman with Graves' hyperthyroidism. The CDR3 DNA reads as TGCAGTGCTAGCCTCGGGCCAAATCAGCCCCAGCATTTT. It encodes CSASLGPNQPQHF.